This T cell receptor beta chain was observed in a study of HIV-infected patients and healthy controls. Study-wide findings and caveats: Size-matching overweighted rare events from HIV-infected data when comparing patients with controls. Significant mean usage differences between HIV-infected patients and controls involved eight alpha and eight beta V genes.

This clonotype was picked up many times. Its antigen is unknown. The CDR3 contains 15 residues. Trimming removed 4 bases from V and 2 bases from J; junction bases left unmatched: 8. Germline values: CDR1 SGHNT, CDR2 YYREEE (reference sequence). cDNA was made from about 500 ng RNA using alpha and beta constant primers. Separate chain-specific third strand synthesis with multiplexing indices produced the alpha and beta libraries. Each CDR3 protein is one row after TCRdb ran MiXCR on the 5' RACE reads. In the table there are tens of thousands of distinct CDR3 sequences, about 8.5% of which are singletons. No cell fractionation was done, so the repertoire covers all unsorted peripheral blood T cells.

Sequencing was carried out using blood. The origin of this receptor is an adult in good health. V usage is TRBV5-4 and J usage is TRBJ1-1; TRBD1 matches at 7 bases. The CDR3 spells CASSPWTGVNTEAFF. The CDR3, as DNA: TGTGCCAGCAGCCCTTGGACAGGAGTTAACACTGAAGCTTTCTTT.